This TCR beta chain derives from a study of CD8 T cells in Susac syndrome. Study-wide context: Blood was drawn from Susac syndrome patients while they were therapy-naive, on corticosteroids, or on intravenous immunoglobulin alone. General study findings and limits: A relatively small number of individuals underwent TCR sequencing and HLA analysis.

Concerning this clonotype itself: Its cognate antigen is unknown.

The V gene lost 0 bases and the J gene lost 7 bases, with 12 bases spanning the gap. Germline CDR1 GTSNPN, CDR2 SVGIG (reference sequence). The length of the CDR3 is 13 residues. Reverse transcription used roughly 0.5 to 1 ug RNA and random hexamers. An immunoSEQ multiplex PCR generated amplified TCR beta CDR3 products spanning 54 Vbeta and 13 Jbeta. MiXCR, applied by TCRdb to the immunoSEQ multiplex PCR reads, yields one record per CDR3 protein. Altogether around 180,000 distinct CDR3 sequences are present, 90% to 95% being singletons, with the ten largest covering roughly 0.12%. Negative isolation yielded the CD8+ and CD4+ T cells, while FACS enriched the TEMRA cells.

The chain carries TRBV30 and TRBJ2-5; TRBD1 or TRBD2 may be the D gene (5 bases each). The TCR comes from a human donor with Susac syndrome. Sequencing was done on a sample of CD4+ T cells from PBMCs. Here the CDR3 DNA reads TGTGCCTGGAGTGTACTGACAGAGGGGACCCAGTACTTC. This codes for CAWSVLTEGTQYF.